The 31 T cell receptor beta chains presented below share a single source sample, sequenced in a study of blood T cell repertoires in COVID-19. Sequenced by immunoSEQ multiplex PCR; TCRdb stores in-frame clones only, minus some. The sample shows about 50,000 clones, 86% of them seen only once. Material for sequencing was peripheral blood. These TCRs come from a man between 65 and 80 years old with acute or convalescent COVID-19.

V usage is TRBV7-8 and J usage is TRBJ2-2; 8 bases are shared with TRBD1. Trimming removed 5 bases from V and 8 bases from J; junction bases left unmatched: 10. The CDR3 runs 15 residues. Germline CDR1 SGHVS, CDR2 FQNEAQ. As DNA, the CDR3 is TGTGCCAGCAGCCGGACAGGGTATGAAGAGGGGGAGCTGTTTTTT. Its protein product is CASSRTGYEEGELFF.

The rearrangement joins TRBV5-4 to TRBJ2-1, with D tentatively TRBD2 (6 bases). V gave up 0 bases and J gave up 3 bases, with 13 bases separating them. CDR3 length: 16 residues. Germline V gene data show CDR1 as SGHNT and CDR2 as YYREEE (reference sequence). The CDR3 here is CASSLAAGPSYNEQFF. The CDR3 bases are TGTGCCAGCAGCTTGGCCGCGGGACCCAGCTACAATGAGCAGTTCTTC.

The chain uses TRBV6-5 and TRBJ1-1; 9 positions agree with TRBD1. This CDR3 is 16 amino acids long. Trimming took 3 bases from V and 1 from J; bases not matched to a gene: 6. Germline loops: CDR1 MNHEY, CDR2 SVGAGI. The CDR3 DNA reads as TGTGCCAGCAGTTATCCGGGACAGGGAAGGAACACTGAAGCTTTCTTT. It specifies CASSYPGQGRNTEAFF.

The chain recombines TRBV24-1 with TRBJ2-3; TRBD2 matches 10 bases. The CDR3 consists of 17 residues. Germline loops: CDR1 KGHDR, CDR2 SFDVKD. Trimming took 5 bases from V and 2 from J; bases not matched to a gene: 9. The CDR3 coding sequence is TGTGCCACCAGTGGATCTAGCGGGGGCGTCCTCACAGATACGCAGTATTTT. Protein product: CATSGSSGGVLTDTQYF.

This chain connects TRBV24-1 to TRBJ2-1; maybe TRBD2 (6 bases). CDR1 and CDR2 (germline): KGHDR, SFDVKD. CDR3 length equals 14 residues. V gave up 5 bases and J gave up 10 bases, with 17 bases separating them. The CDR3 DNA follows: TGTGCCACCAGTGGCAACTACAAGCGGGCCGAGCAGTTCTTC. Protein: CATSGNYKRAEQFF.

The chain recombines TRBV5-1 with TRBJ1-1; TRBD1 aligns across 7 bases. The CDR3 is made up of 14 amino acids. Per the germline V gene, CDR1 is SGHRS and CDR2 is YFSETQ. V was clipped by 4 bases and J by 0 bases; unmatched bases: 3. The CDR3 is CASSPGTVNTEAFF. In DNA form, the CDR3 reads TGCGCCAGCAGCCCCGGGACAGTGAACACTGAAGCTTTCTTT. The full variable domain, in which reference TRBV5-1 and TRBJ1-1 provide the parts outside the CDR3, is KAGVTQTPRYLIKTRGQQVTLSCSPISGHRSVSWYQQTPGQGLQFLFEYFSETQRNKGNFPGRFSGRQFSNSRSEMNVSTLELGDSALYLCASSPGTVNTEAFFGQGTRLTVV.

The chain combines TRBV5-1 with TRBJ2-1, with D tentatively TRBD1 (6 bases). Trimming took 1 base from V and 6 from J, leaving 11 bases between them. Germline CDR1 reads SGHRS; CDR2 reads YFSETQ. There are 14 residues in the CDR3. In nucleotides, the CDR3 is TGCGCCAGCAGCTTGAGGCAGGGGAGCAATGAGCAGTTCTTC. This sequence encodes CASSLRQGSNEQFF.

This clone was recorded once. Here the CDR3 DNA reads TGTGCCAGCGCCGTGAGGGATCACGAGCAGTACGTC. Translation gives CASAVRDHEQYV. This chain uses TRBV2 with TRBJ2-7, with D possibly being TRBD2 (5 bases). The CDR3 contains 12 residues. Germline CDR1 is SNHLY and CDR2 is FYNNEI. V lost 8 bases to trimming and J lost 5 bases, with 13 bases between them.

CDR3 amino acids: CASSLDSQETQYF. CDR3 sequence (DNA): TGTGCCAGCAGCCTCGACAGCCAAGAGACCCAGTACTTC. The chain recombines TRBV12-3 or TRBV12-4 with TRBJ2-5; the D gene is possibly TRBD1 (5 bases). Deletions cut 6 bases from V and 1 base from J, with 9 bases between. The CDR3 spans 13 residues.

The gene calls are TRBV5-1 and TRBJ1-1; 7 positions match TRBD1. This CDR3 is 15 amino acids long. V lost 4 bases, J lost 1 base, and 7 bases stayed unmatched. From germline, CDR1 is SGHRS and CDR2 YFSETQ. The CDR3 nucleotides read TGCGCCAGCAGCCTTAGACAGGGAAAGAACACTGAAGCTTTCTTT. Protein: CASSLRQGKNTEAFF.

The V call is TRBV5-4, the J call TRBJ2-3; TRBD1 matches at 9 bases. CDR1 SGHNT and CDR2 YYREEE come from the germline V gene (reference sequence). The CDR3 spans 15 residues. With 0 bases clipped from V and 3 bases from J, the junction kept 2 bases outside the gene matches. The CDR3 DNA is TGTGCCAGCAGCTTGGGGGGACAGGGAACAGATACGCAGTATTTT. Residues: CASSLGGQGTDTQYF.

The chain combines TRBV9 with TRBJ2-2; D possibly corresponds to TRBD1 (5 bases). The CDR3 has 16 residues. Germline loops: CDR1 SGDLS, CDR2 YYNGEE. Deletions cut 4 bases from V and 10 bases from J, with 23 bases between. CDR3 amino acids: CASSLTSGSRYEELFF. CDR3 sequence (DNA): TGTGCCAGCAGCCTGACGTCAGGGTCGCGATATGAGGAGCTGTTTTTT.

This chain connects TRBV29-1 to TRBJ2-2; the match to TRBD2 covers 9 bases. CDR3 length: 16 residues. The V gene's germline CDR1 is SQVTM and CDR2 ANQGSEA. J lost 4 bases, V lost 6 bases, and 12 bases had no gene match. CDR3 coding DNA: TGCAGCGTCTCCCGGACTAGCGATTGGGTCACCGGGGAGCTGTTTTTT. Protein: CSVSRTSDWVTGELFF.

This chain links TRBV10-3 with TRBJ2-3; D not resolved. V dropped 0 bases and J dropped 5 bases, with 3 bases sitting between them. The CDR3 is made up of 12 amino acids. CDR1 ENHRY and CDR2 SYGVKD come from the germline V gene. The CDR3 DNA reads as TGTGCCATCAGTGAGTCCGTAGATACGCAGTATTTT. Its translation is CAISESVDTQYF.

The chain joins TRBV6-6 to TRBJ2-3, with TRBD1 matching over 12 bases. V gave up 6 bases and J gave up 5 bases; unmatched junction bases: 6. The V gene's germline CDR1 is MNHNY and CDR2 SVGAGI (reference sequence). CDR3 length equals 15 residues. CDR3 in amino acids: CASSTGTGGLDTQYF. DNA of the CDR3: TGTGCCAGCAGCACCGGGACAGGGGGCTTAGATACGCAGTATTTT.

The chain employs TRBV5-1 and TRBJ2-5; D may be TRBD1 (6 bases). The CDR3 is 13 residues long. CDR1 and CDR2 (germline): SGHRS, YFSETQ. Trimming removed 4 bases from V and 1 base from J, with 8 bases in between. The CDR3 region has the DNA TGCGCCAGCAGCGGACAGCTCCAAGAGACCCAGTACTTC. Its protein product is CASSGQLQETQYF.

This CDR3 reads CATRKVAGGREQFF. The DNA of the CDR3 is TGTGCCACCCGCAAGGTGGCAGGGGGTCGGGAGCAGTTCTTC. The rearrangement links TRBV6-5 to TRBJ2-1; 7 bases agree with TRBD1. Losses at the gene ends were 10 bases for V and 10 bases for J; bases not matched to a gene: 16. Germline V gene data show CDR1 as MNHEY and CDR2 as SVGAGI. The CDR3 runs 14 residues.

The chain couples TRBV2 to TRBJ2-7, with 8 bases aligning to TRBD1. CDR1 is SNHLY and CDR2 is FYNNEI in the germline V gene. This CDR3 has 14 residues. V lost 7 bases and J lost 3; bases outside the gene matches: 8. This CDR3 reads CASTLGQVNYEQYV. The CDR3 DNA follows: TGTGCCAGCACCTTGGGACAGGTGAACTACGAGCAGTACGTC.

In its sample, this clone was seen once. V and J are TRBV27 and TRBJ1-1; D gene ambiguous. The ends were cut back, 0 bases at V and 1 base at J, with 9 bases in the middle. There are 15 residues in the CDR3. The V gene's germline CDR1 is MNHEY and CDR2 SMNVEV (reference sequence). This CDR3 reads CASSLSIPRNTEAFF. DNA of the CDR3: TGTGCCAGCAGTTTATCGATCCCCAGGAACACTGAAGCTTTCTTT.

The chain carries TRBV3-1 (or the pseudogene TRBV3-2) and TRBJ1-6; 10 nucleotides align to TRBD1. Germline CDR1 and CDR2: LGHDT and YNNKEL (reference sequence). J lost 9 bases, V lost 4 bases, and 3 bases had no gene match. This CDR3 has 14 amino acids. The CDR3 DNA is TGTGCCAGCAGCCGGGGACAGGGGTTTTCACCCCTCCACTTT. It is translated as CASSRGQGFSPLHF.

This chain joins TRBV30 and TRBJ2-7; 11 bases align to TRBD2. The CDR3 sequence is 13 residues long. The V gene's germline CDR1 is GTSNPN and CDR2 SVGIG (reference sequence). J lost 7 bases, V lost 6 bases, and 8 bases had no gene match. CDR3 sequence reads: CACSLAGGREQYF. In DNA, the CDR3 is TGTGCCTGCTCCCTAGCGGGAGGTCGTGAGCAGTACTTC.

This clone was observed a single time. The chain carries TRBV2 and TRBJ2-7; D perhaps matches TRBD1 (5 bases). V lost 7 bases and J 6 bases, leaving 22 bases between the germline ends. CDR1 and CDR2 from the germline V gene are SNHLY and FYNNEI. The CDR3 totals 15 residues. The CDR3 sequence: CASTRSRANSGEQYV. The CDR3 DNA is TGTGCCAGCACCCGGAGCAGGGCGAATTCCGGCGAGCAGTACGTC.

This sequence joins TRBV18 and TRBJ2-1, with 7 bases fitting TRBD2. Germline V gene data show CDR1 as KGHSH and CDR2 as LQKENI. The CDR3 contains 17 residues. V gave up 0 bases and J gave up 0 bases; unmatched junction bases: 5. The chain's CDR3 is CASSPPSLAVSYNEQFF. The CDR3 DNA reads as TGTGCCAGCTCACCACCGAGTCTAGCGGTCTCCTACAATGAGCAGTTCTTC.

This rearrangement joins TRBV28 to TRBJ1-5, with TRBD1 matching over 8 bases. V lost 7 bases, J lost 5 bases, and 10 bases stayed unmatched. The V gene's germline CDR1 is MDHEN and CDR2 SYDVKM. The CDR3 contains 15 residues. Here the CDR3 DNA reads TGTGCCAGCAATAACCTCAGGGGGCGTGATCAGCCCCAGCATTTT. Protein product: CASNNLRGRDQPQHF.

This chain connects TRBV20-1 to TRBJ2-7, with TRBD1 matching 9 bases. The germline CDR1 and CDR2 sequences are DFQATT and SNEGSKA (reference sequence). The CDR3 extends over 13 amino acids. After removal of 3 bases from V and 12 bases from J, the junction contained 12 bases not matched to a gene. In DNA form, the CDR3 reads TGCAGTGCTAGTAGCGGCCCTGACAGGGGGAGGTACGTC. Translation gives CSASSGPDRGRYV.

In this sample, this clone turned up once. V is TRBV2 and J is TRBJ2-5; the D gene is possibly TRBD1 (5 bases). Germline CDR1 is SNHLY and CDR2 is FYNNEI. Trimming stripped 8 bases from V and 7 bases from J, with 20 bases between. The CDR3 consists of 14 residues. The CDR3 loop is CASPGPTGQGTQYF. The CDR3 coding sequence is TGTGCCAGCCCCGGACCCACAGGTCAGGGGACCCAGTACTTC.

The chain has TRBV7-8 and TRBJ1-4; D unclear. The CDR3 sequence is 15 residues long. V was pared by 1 base and J by 3 bases, with 9 bases between. Germline CDR1 SGHVS, CDR2 FQNEAQ. Here the CDR3 reads CASSLDSPANEKLFF. DNA for the CDR3: TGTGCCAGCAGCTTAGACTCGCCGGCTAATGAAAAACTGTTTTTT.

The CDR3 DNA is TGCGCCAGCAGCCCGGACAGTAGCACAGATACGCAGTATTTT. Its protein product is CASSPDSSTDTQYF. J is TRBJ2-3 and V is TRBV5-1; D perhaps matches TRBD1 (6 bases). Deletions cut 4 bases from V and 0 bases from J, with 9 bases between. CDR1 and CDR2 from the germline V gene are SGHRS and YFSETQ. CDR3 size: 14 residues.

This clone was seen only once. The chain couples TRBV4-3 to TRBJ2-1; 10 bases line up with TRBD2. The germline CDR1 and CDR2 sequences are LGHNA and YSLEER. The V and J ends lost 6 bases and 1 base, in that order; junction bases with no gene match: 3. The CDR3 has 15 amino acids. The CDR3 loop is CASSSSGGSYNEQFF. The CDR3 DNA is TGCGCCAGCAGTTCTAGCGGGGGTTCCTACAATGAGCAGTTCTTC.

The chain is built from TRBV5-1 and TRBJ2-1; 7 bases map to TRBD2. Per the germline V gene, CDR1 is SGHRS and CDR2 is YFSETQ. V dropped 5 bases and J dropped 3; count of bases not matched to a gene: 5. The CDR3 contains 14 residues. The CDR3 sequence is CASSRGGDYNEQFF. The CDR3 nucleotides read TGCGCCAGCAGTCGCGGGGGAGACTACAATGAGCAGTTCTTC.

The chain is built from TRBV10-1 and TRBJ2-2; the D gene is possibly TRBD2 (6 bases). CDR1 and CDR2 (germline): WNHNN, SYGVQD (reference sequence). The V and J ends lost 4 bases and 7 bases respectively, with 13 bases between them. The CDR3 spans 14 residues. CDR3 sequence (DNA): TGCGCCAGCAGTGCCGGGAGCTTGGACGGGGAGCTGTTTTTT. Amino acid sequence: CASSAGSLDGELFF.